The subject of this entry is one T cell receptor (beta chain). The antigen is not known. These data come from a study of identical twins. General study findings and limits: Fewer insertions were carried by abundant cord blood beta clonotypes, but none was seen in memory repertoires. Analyses of zero insertions could be partly confounded by invariant MAIT and iNKT cells. For out-of-frame alpha sequences shared by twins, low generation probability was in excess.

Template switching introduced a universal primer site, and the cDNA bore unique molecular identifiers. TCRdb reprocessed the 5' RACE reads with MiXCR, giving one entry per CDR3 protein. The table shows some 1,700,000 distinct CDR3 sequences, with about 32% occurring only once. This clonotype was obtained from a newborn girl in good health. Sequencing input: cord blood.

Here the CDR3 reads CASSLEAGGAAFF. DNA for the CDR3: TGTGCCAGCAGTTTAGAGGCAGGGGGGGCAGCTTTCTTT. This chain joins TRBV12-3 or TRBV12-4 and TRBJ1-1; 7 bases are shared with TRBD1. The CDR3 totals 13 residues. The trim removed 1 base at V and 10 bases at J, leaving 6 bases unmatched.